The T cell receptor (beta chain) described here comes from a study of T cell repertoires in cytomegalovirus infection. Study as a whole: Epitope selection comprised recently identified HLA-C-restricted CMV epitopes and well-studied HLA-B-restricted CMV epitopes. It was the public TCR beta signatures that indicated both CMV infection and matching HLA type. General study points: Totalled public TCR beta family frequency picked out people who carried CMV plus the relevant HLA.

The CDR3 sequence is 14 residues long. CDR1 is DFQATT and CDR2 is SNEGSKA in the germline V gene (reference sequence). Trimming cost V 0 bases and J 3 bases; bases outside gene matches: 3. TCRdb passed the reads through MiXCR, listing each CDR3 protein once. The data hold 600,000 to 700,000 distinct CDR3 sequences, with about 33% observed a single time. Concerning this clonotype: Antigen specificity is unknown.

The V gene is TRBV20-1, the J gene TRBJ2-3, with 7 bases lining up with TRBD2. The clonotype was recovered from a human donor in good health (CMV status not recorded). Some clones in this sample may be carry-over from other donors' samples. The material sequenced was cultured PBMCs, taken from culture after CMV antigen stimulation. The DNA of the CDR3 is TGCAGTGCTAGAGATGCCGGGGGGACAGATACGCAGTATTTT. Protein: CSARDAGGTDTQYF.